This T cell receptor beta chain appears in the sequencing data of a study of T cell repertoires in cytomegalovirus infection. Study summary: Recently identified HLA-C-restricted CMV epitopes and well-studied HLA-B-restricted CMV epitopes were used by the study. Evidence of both CMV infection and a matching HLA type came from public TCR beta signatures. Broader study findings: Clonotype analysis showed dominance of the ex vivo response by HLA-C-restricted CMV-specific TCR beta clonotypes. Cumulated frequencies of public TCR beta families served to identify carriers of CMV plus the relevant HLA.

Remarks on this clonotype: Its antigen is not known.

One entry per CDR3 protein results from TCRdb running MiXCR on the reads. The table shows about 700,000 distinct CDR3 sequences, with around 35% occurring only once. Germline CDR1 and CDR2: MGHRA and YSYEKL. Losses at the gene ends were 2 bases for V and 3 bases for J; bases not matched to a gene: 7. The CDR3 is made up of 16 amino acids. The chain couples TRBV4-1 to TRBJ1-3; 7 bases match TRBD1. The clonotype originates from a human donor in good health (CMV status not recorded). Some clones in this sample may be carry-over from other donors' samples. The input for sequencing was cultured PBMCs, taken from culture after CMV antigen stimulation. The CDR3 sequence is CASSQPQGTGGNTIYF. The DNA of the CDR3 is TGCGCCAGCAGCCAACCACAGGGGACTGGTGGAAACACCATATATTTT.